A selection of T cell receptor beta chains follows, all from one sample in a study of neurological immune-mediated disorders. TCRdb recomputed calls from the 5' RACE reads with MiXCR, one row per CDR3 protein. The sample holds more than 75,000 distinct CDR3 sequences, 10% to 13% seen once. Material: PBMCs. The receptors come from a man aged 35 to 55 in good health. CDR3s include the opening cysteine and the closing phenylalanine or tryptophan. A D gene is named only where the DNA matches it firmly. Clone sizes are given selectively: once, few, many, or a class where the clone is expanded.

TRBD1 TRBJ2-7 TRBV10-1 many TGCGCCAGCAGCCGGGACAGGGGGCACGAGCAGTACTTC CASSRDRGHEQYF
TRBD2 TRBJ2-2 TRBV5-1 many TGCGCCAGCAGCCATAGGACTAGCGGGAGCATCGGGGAGCTGTTTTTT CASSHRTSGSIGELFF
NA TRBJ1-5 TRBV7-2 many TGTGCCAGCAGCTTATCGTTAGGGCAGCCCCAGCATTTT CASSLSLGQPQHF
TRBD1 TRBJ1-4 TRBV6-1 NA TGTGCCAGCACCATGAACAGGGGGCGTAATGAAAAACTGTTTTTT CASTMNRGRNEKLFF
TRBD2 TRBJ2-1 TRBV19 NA TGTGCCAGTAGTACCCGAAGGGGCGGGGGGCCTTTGTATGAGCAGTTCTTC CASSTRRGGGPLYEQFF
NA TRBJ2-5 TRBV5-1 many TGCGCCAGCAGCACCGAAGAGACCCAGTACTTC CASSTEETQYF
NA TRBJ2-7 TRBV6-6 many TGTGCCAGCAGTTTGGGTGTTCGGCGGGGTACGACCTACGAGCAGTACTTC CASSLGVRRGTTYEQYF
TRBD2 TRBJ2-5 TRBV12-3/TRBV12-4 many TGTGCCAGCAGCCGGACTAGCGGGGGGGCCGAGACCCAGTACTTC CASSRTSGGAETQYF
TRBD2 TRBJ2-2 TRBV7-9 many TGTGCCAGCAGCGCGGGACTAGCGGGAACGAACACCGGGGAGCTGTTTTTT CASSAGLAGTNTGELFF
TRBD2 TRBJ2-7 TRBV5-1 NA TGCGCCAGCAGCCCCCCTGGACTAGCGGGAGGCTTCTACGAGCAGTACTTC CASSPPGLAGGFYEQYF
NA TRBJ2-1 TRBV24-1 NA TGTGCCACCAGTGATTTGGGGAGTGAGCAGTTCTTC CATSDLGSEQFF
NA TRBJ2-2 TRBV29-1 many TGCAGCGTTGCAGACGCGGACGCCGGGGAGCTGTTTTTT CSVADADAGELFF
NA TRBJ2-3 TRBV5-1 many TGCGCCAGCAGCTTGGCCGGGGGGCAAGGAGATACGCAGTATTTT CASSLAGGQGDTQYF
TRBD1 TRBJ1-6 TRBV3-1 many TGTGCCAGCAGCCAGGGGATTACAGGGGAAGCATCCCTCCACTTT CASSQGITGEASLHF
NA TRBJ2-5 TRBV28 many TGTGCCAGCAGTTTCATCAGGGAGGAGACCCAGTACTTC CASSFIREETQYF
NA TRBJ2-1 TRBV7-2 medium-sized TGTGCCAGCAGCTTAGGCCCCAACAATGAGCAGTTCTTC CASSLGPNNEQFF
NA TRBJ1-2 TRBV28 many TGTGCCAGCCGAACTTACACAGGGAGTGGCTACACCTTC CASRTYTGSGYTF
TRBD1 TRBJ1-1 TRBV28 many TGTGCCAGCAGTTTCAGGACAGGGGACACTGAAGCTTTCTTT CASSFRTGDTEAFF
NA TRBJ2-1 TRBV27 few TGTGCCAGCAGTTTTTTGTTAGCCCTTGACAATGAGCAGTTCTTC CASSFLLALDNEQFF
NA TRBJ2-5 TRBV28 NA TGTGCCAGCATGTCGGAGACCCAGTACTTC CASMSETQYF
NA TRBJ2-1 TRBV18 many TGTGCCAGCTCACCAGCTTTGCAGGGGCTAGGTGAGCAGTTCTTC CASSPALQGLGEQFF
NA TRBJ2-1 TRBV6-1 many TGTGCCAGCTTTCAGTGGGGAAGCTCCTACAATGAGCAGTTCTTC CASFQWGSSYNEQFF
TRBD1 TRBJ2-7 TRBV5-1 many TGCGCCAGCAGCTTGGGGCCTGGGCGACCGGGACAGGGATACTACGAGCAGTACTTC CASSLGPGRPGQGYYEQYF
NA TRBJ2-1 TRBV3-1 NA TGTGCCAGCAGCCCAAGAGGGCGGGCTAGGGGGTTTGAGCAGTTCTTC CASSPRGRARGFEQFF
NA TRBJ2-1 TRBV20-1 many TGCAGTGCAGGGCGAAGCGGTTTGAATGAGCAGTTCTTC CSAGRSGLNEQFF
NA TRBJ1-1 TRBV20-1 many TGCAGTGCTAGAGATATTGGCAGGACCCTGAACACTGAAGCTTTCTTT CSARDIGRTLNTEAFF
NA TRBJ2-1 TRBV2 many TGTGCCAGCAGCCGGCTAGTAACTGAGCAGTTCTTC CASSRLVTEQFF
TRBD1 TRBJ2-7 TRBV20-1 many TGCAGTGCACGACAGGGGGGGAAATACGAGCAGTACTTC CSARQGGKYEQYF
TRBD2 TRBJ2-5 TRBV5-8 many TGTGCCAGCAGTTTGCGGGGGGCCCTAAGAGAGACCCAGTACTTC CASSLRGALRETQYF
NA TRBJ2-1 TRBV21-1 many TGTGCCAGCAGCATTCAACTACCGGGACAGGGGTACAATGAGCAGTTCTTC CASSIQLPGQGYNEQFF
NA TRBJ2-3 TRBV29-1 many TGCAGCGTTCGACAGCCAGGCACAGATACGCAGTATTTT CSVRQPGTDTQYF
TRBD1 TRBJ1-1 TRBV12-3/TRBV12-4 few TGTGCCAGCAGTTTAACAGGGGGCACGGCTGAAGCTTTCTTT CASSLTGGTAEAFF
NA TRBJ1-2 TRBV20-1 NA TGCAGTGCCCTCCTGACAGATGGCTACACCTTC CSALLTDGYTF
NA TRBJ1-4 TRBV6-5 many TGTGCCAGCAGTTACCGCCTAGGGGATGGGGGTGAAAAACTGTTTTTT CASSYRLGDGGEKLFF
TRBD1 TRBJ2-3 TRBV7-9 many TGTGCCAGCAGCCCCCAGGGGGCGATGGCAAGCACAGATACGCAGTATTTT CASSPQGAMASTDTQYF
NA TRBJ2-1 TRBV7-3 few TGTGCCAGCAGCCTCTTAGGGGGCAATGAGCAGTTCTTC CASSLLGGNEQFF
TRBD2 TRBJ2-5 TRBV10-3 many TGTGCCATGGCCTCGCGGGGGGGAGAGACCCAGTACTTC CAMASRGGETQYF
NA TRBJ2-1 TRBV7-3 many TGTGCCAGCAGCTCTGTGGGGGGCTCCTACAATGAGCAGTTCTTC CASSSVGGSYNEQFF
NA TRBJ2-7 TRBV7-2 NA TGTGCCAGCAGCTTAGTGGGCGGGGTTGGGACCTACGAGCAGTACTTC CASSLVGGVGTYEQYF